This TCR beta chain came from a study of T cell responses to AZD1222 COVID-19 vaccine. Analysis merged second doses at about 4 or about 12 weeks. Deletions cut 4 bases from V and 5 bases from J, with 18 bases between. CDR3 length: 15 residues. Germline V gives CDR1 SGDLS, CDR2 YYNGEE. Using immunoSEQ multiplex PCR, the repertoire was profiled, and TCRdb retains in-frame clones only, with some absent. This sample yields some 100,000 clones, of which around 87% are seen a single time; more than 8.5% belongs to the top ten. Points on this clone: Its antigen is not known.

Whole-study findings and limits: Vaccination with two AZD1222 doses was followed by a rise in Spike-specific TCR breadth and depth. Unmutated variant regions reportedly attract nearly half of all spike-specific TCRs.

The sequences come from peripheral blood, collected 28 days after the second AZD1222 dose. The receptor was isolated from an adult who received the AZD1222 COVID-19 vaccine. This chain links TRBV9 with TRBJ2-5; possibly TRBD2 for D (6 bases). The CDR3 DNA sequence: TGTGCCAGCAGCCCCCGGGACCGCGGGGCGGAGACCCAGTACTTC. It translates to CASSPRDRGAETQYF.